Presented here are 7 T cell receptor beta chains from one specimen sequenced in a study of T cells after posttransplantation cyclophosphamide. Profiling relied on immunoSEQ multiplex PCR, and the TCRdb table lists in-frame clones only, not all of them. Among about 22,000 clones listed, around 89% were seen once. Sampled 1 year posttransplant, controls received myeloablative marrow transplants, methotrexate and a calcineurin inhibitor. The sequencing used PBMCs, collected after an allogeneic stem cell transplant with a calcineurin inhibitor and methotrexate. These receptors were taken from a female patient aged 50-59 years who received an allogeneic stem cell transplant from an unrelated donor, was CMV-positive, and had chronic GVHD only. Some of these T cells may belong to the graft donor.

The rearrangement links TRBV7-3 to TRBJ1-5, with 11 bases matching TRBD1. Trimming took 4 bases from V and 7 from J; bases not matched to a gene: 0. Germline CDR1 reads SGHTA; CDR2 reads FQGTGA. The CDR3 spans 13 residues. For the CDR3, the DNA is TGTGCCAGCAGCTGGACAGGGGGCCAGCCCCAGCATTTT. Translated, it gives CASSWTGGQPQHF.

The DNA for the CDR3 is TGCGCCAGCAGCCAAGAACGGCTGCTCCTCACGCGGTATGGCTACACCTTC. Its protein is CASSQERLLLTRYGYTF. The gene calls are TRBV4-3 and TRBJ1-2; no firm D call. This CDR3 contains 17 residues. From germline, CDR1 is LGHNA and CDR2 YSLEER. V gave up 0 bases and J gave up 5 bases, with 19 bases separating them.

V gene TRBV28 combines with J gene TRBJ2-4; the match to TRBD2 covers 9 bases. J was trimmed by 6 bases and V by 5 bases; bases with no gene match: 8. There are 15 residues in the CDR3. In germline, CDR1 is MDHEN, CDR2 SYDVKM. The CDR3 loop is CASSLPISGRNIQYF. DNA of the CDR3: TGTGCCAGCAGTCTACCAATTAGCGGGAGAAACATTCAGTACTTC. Filled out from reference TRBV28 and TRBJ2-4, the complete variable domain reads DVKVTQSSRYLVKRTGEKVFLECVQDMDHENMFWYRQDPGLGLRLIYFSYDVKMKEKGDIPEGYSVSREKKERFSLILESASTNQTSMYLCASSLPISGRNIQYFGAGTRLSVL.

The CDR3 loop is CSVREGVGVGTEAFF. As DNA, the CDR3 is TGCAGCGTCCGCGAGGGAGTCGGAGTGGGTACTGAAGCTTTCTTT. The V call is TRBV29-1, the J call TRBJ1-1; D not certain. CDR1 and CDR2 from the germline V gene are SQVTM and ANQGSEA. This CDR3 region has 15 residues. Trimming pared 6 bases from V and 5 bases from J, leaving 22 bases between.

This rearrangement joins TRBV5-1 to TRBJ2-7, with D perhaps TRBD1 (6 bases). CDR1 and CDR2 from the germline V gene are SGHRS and YFSETQ. This CDR3 has 13 amino acids. V lost 0 bases to trimming and J lost 5 bases, with 9 bases between them. The CDR3 coding sequence is TGCGCCAGCAGCTTGGAGCCAGGGGACGAGCAGTACTTC. Amino acid sequence: CASSLEPGDEQYF. Together with reference TRBV5-1 and TRBJ2-7, the CDR3 gives the full variable domain: KAGVTQTPRYLIKTRGQQVTLSCSPISGHRSVSWYQQTPGQGLQFLFEYFSETQRNKGNFPGRFSGRQFSNSRSEMNVSTLELGDSALYLCASSLEPGDEQYFGPGTRLTVT.

There are a few counts of this clone. This chain uses TRBV19 with TRBJ1-2; weak D call: TRBD1 (5 bases). This CDR3 is 14 amino acids long. Trimming took off 7 bases at V and 6 bases at J, with 18 bases between the two ends. Germline loops: CDR1 LNHDA, CDR2 SQIVND (reference sequence). The CDR3 coding sequence is TGTGCCAGTACCGGAAGGCCCAGGGTACATGGCTACACCTTC. Encoded protein: CASTGRPRVHGYTF.

In this sample, this clone turned up a few times. The chain has TRBV5-4 and TRBJ2-7, with TRBD1 matching over 8 bases. The CDR3 totals 18 residues. The V and J ends lost 3 bases and 1 base, in that order; junction bases with no gene match: 15. The V gene's germline CDR1 is SGHNT and CDR2 YYREEE (reference sequence). The chain's CDR3 is CASSSTGGGQGSSYEQYF. In DNA, the CDR3 is TGTGCCAGCAGCTCGACCGGGGGAGGACAGGGTTCATCCTACGAGCAGTACTTC.